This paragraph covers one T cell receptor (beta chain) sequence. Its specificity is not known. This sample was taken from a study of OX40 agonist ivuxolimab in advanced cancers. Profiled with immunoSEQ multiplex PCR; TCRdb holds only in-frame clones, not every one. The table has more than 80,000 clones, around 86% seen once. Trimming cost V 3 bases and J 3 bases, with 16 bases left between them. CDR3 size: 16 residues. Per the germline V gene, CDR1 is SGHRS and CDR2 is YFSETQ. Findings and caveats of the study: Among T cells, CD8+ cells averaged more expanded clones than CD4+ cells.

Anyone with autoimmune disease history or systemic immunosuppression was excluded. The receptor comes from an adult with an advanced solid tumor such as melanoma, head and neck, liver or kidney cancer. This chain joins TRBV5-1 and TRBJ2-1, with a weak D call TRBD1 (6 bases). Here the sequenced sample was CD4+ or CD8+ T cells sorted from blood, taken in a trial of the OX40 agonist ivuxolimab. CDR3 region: CASSSSQGLGYNEQFF. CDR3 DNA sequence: TGCGCCAGCAGCTCATCACAGGGCCTGGGCTACAATGAGCAGTTCTTC. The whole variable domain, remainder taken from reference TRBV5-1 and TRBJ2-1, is KAGVTQTPRYLIKTRGQQVTLSCSPISGHRSVSWYQQTPGQGLQFLFEYFSETQRNKGNFPGRFSGRQFSNSRSEMNVSTLELGDSALYLCASSSSQGLGYNEQFFGPGTRLTVL.